The 19 T cell receptor beta chains below were found in one sample sequenced in a study of shared clonotypes between healthy human individuals. Naivety among CD8 cells was defined by CD45RO negativity and positive CCR7 selection, thereby excluding terminally differentiated effector memory CD45RA+ cells. Some clones are missing from TCRdb's copy, which holds only in-frame ones; the method was immunoSEQ multiplex PCR. The repertoire has hundreds of thousands of clones, 95% to 96% of them found once; the top ten carry approximately 0.12%. Input material: naive CD8+ T cells sorted from blood. These receptors were taken from a woman aged 30 to 39 in good health.

The rearrangement uses TRBV5-6 and TRBJ1-2; 8 bases fit TRBD1. With V trimmed by 4 bases and J by 2 bases, 7 bases remained unmatched. There are 15 residues in the CDR3. The germline gives CDR1 SGHDT, CDR2 YYEEEE. The CDR3 DNA is TGTGCCAGCAGCACGGACAGGGAAGGCAACTATGGCTACACCTTC. Translated: CASSTDREGNYGYTF. Combining the CDR3 with reference TRBV5-6 and TRBJ1-2 gives the whole variable domain DAGVTQSPTHLIKTRGQQVTLRCSPKSGHDTVSWYQQALGQGPQFIFQYYEEEERQRGNFPDRFSGHQFPNYSSELNVNALLLGDSALYLCASSTDREGNYGYTFGSGTRLTVV.

The chain is built from TRBV11-2 and TRBJ2-7; TRBD1 might be the D (6 bases). The CDR3 totals 15 residues. V was cut by 0 bases and J by 3 bases, with 12 bases left in between. The germline V gene encodes CDR1 SGHAT and CDR2 FQNNGV. The CDR3 DNA follows: TGTGCCAGCAGCTTAGAGCGTGGGGGCCACTACGAGCAGTACTTC. It translates to CASSLERGGHYEQYF.

This clone was recorded only once. The chain joins TRBV18 to TRBJ2-7; D possibly corresponds to TRBD1 (6 bases). Trimming cost V 0 bases and J 3 bases, with 24 bases left between them. The CDR3 is made up of 19 amino acids. Looked up from germline, CDR1 is KGHSH and CDR2 is LQKENI. CDR3 region: CASSPPAPTTPGHYYEQYF. The CDR3 DNA follows: TGTGCCAGCTCACCACCGGCCCCCACAACTCCGGGACATTACTACGAGCAGTACTTC. The variable domain in full, completed from reference TRBV18 and TRBJ2-7, reads NAGVMQNPRHLVRRRGQEARLRCSPMKGHSHVYWYRQLPEEGLKFMVYLQKENIIDESGMPKERFSAEFPKEGPSILRIQQVVRGDSAAYFCASSPPAPTTPGHYYEQYFGPGTRLTVT.

The chain couples TRBV15 to TRBJ1-4; unclear D gene. With 5 bases removed from V and 7 bases from J, the gap between germline ends came to 17 bases. The germline V gene has CDR1 LNHNV and CDR2 YYDKDF (reference sequence). This CDR3 spans 15 amino acids. CDR3 residues: CATSSSHGGGEKLFF. The CDR3, as DNA: TGTGCCACCAGCTCGAGTCACGGAGGAGGTGAAAAACTGTTTTTT.

The genes are TRBV7-9 and TRBJ2-7; D may be TRBD2 (6 bases). Germline CDR1 SEHNR, CDR2 FQNEAQ (reference sequence). CDR3 length equals 16 residues. With 5 bases removed from V and 1 base from J, the gap between germline ends came to 18 bases. In DNA form, the CDR3 reads TGTGCCAGCAGCACTCCCGGGGGACTTACATCCTACGAGCAGTACTTC. Its translation: CASSTPGGLTSYEQYF.

The gene calls are TRBV27 and TRBJ2-1; 13 bases are a match to TRBD2. The V segment lost 3 bases and the J segment 0 bases; nucleotides outside the gene matches: 11. The CDR3 loop spans 20 amino acids. Looked up from germline, CDR1 is MNHEY and CDR2 is SMNVEV (reference sequence). The CDR3: CASSFLGLAGATDSYNEQFF. The CDR3, as DNA: TGTGCCAGCAGTTTCCTAGGACTAGCGGGAGCAACAGACTCCTACAATGAGCAGTTCTTC.

This chain uses TRBV19 with TRBJ2-3, with 7 bases lining up with TRBD2. Germline CDR1 reads LNHDA; CDR2 reads SQIVND (reference sequence). V lost 1 base to trimming and J lost 0 bases; unmatched junction nucleotides: 4. The CDR3 spans 16 residues. The CDR3 nucleotides read TGTGCCAGTAGTATAGCCCAGCGGGGAAGCACAGATACGCAGTATTTT. Amino acid sequence: CASSIAQRGSTDTQYF.

This chain links TRBV28 with TRBJ1-2, with a weak D call TRBD1 (5 bases). V was pared by 6 bases and J by 0 bases, with 20 bases between. The germline V gene has CDR1 MDHEN and CDR2 SYDVKM. This CDR3 comprises 17 residues. The CDR3 coding sequence is TGTGCCAGCAGCTCCCTAAGGGAGGGGTCTCCTAACTATGGCTACACCTTC. Translating gives CASSSLREGSPNYGYTF.

This chain joins TRBV27 and TRBJ2-3; 12 nucleotides agree with TRBD2. This CDR3 is 15 amino acids long. The germline V gene encodes CDR1 MNHEY and CDR2 SMNVEV (reference sequence). J lost 4 bases, V lost 6 bases, and 5 bases had no gene match. This chain's CDR3 is CASSPRLAGADTQYF. The CDR3 coding sequence is TGTGCCAGCAGCCCAAGACTAGCGGGAGCAGATACGCAGTATTTT.

This clone was detected once. This chain joins TRBV5-8 and TRBJ2-1, with D perhaps TRBD1 (6 bases). The V end was cut by 1 base, the J end by 8 bases, with 16 bases between. This CDR3 region has 15 residues. Germline lookup yields CDR1 SGHTS and CDR2 YDEGEE. This CDR3 is CASSLNPGESDEQFF. CDR3 DNA: TGTGCCAGCAGCTTGAATCCAGGGGAGAGCGATGAGCAGTTCTTC.

This clone appeared once. The V gene is TRBV5-6, the J gene TRBJ2-7, with D perhaps TRBD2 (6 bases). Germline-derived CDR1 and CDR2 are SGHDT and YYEEEE. This CDR3 spans 14 amino acids. V lost 2 bases, J lost 2 bases, and 11 bases lay in between. The CDR3 bases are TGTGCCAGCAGCTTAGAGGGAGGCCCCTACGAGCAGTACTTC. Translated: CASSLEGGPYEQYF.

The chain has TRBV27 and TRBJ2-7; D may be TRBD2 (5 bases). Germline CDR1 MNHEY, CDR2 SMNVEV (reference sequence). V was clipped by 5 bases and J by 6 bases, with 8 bases between them. This CDR3 has 11 amino acids. The CDR3 loop is CASSPGSEQYF. CDR3 nucleotide sequence: TGTGCCAGCAGTCCGGGATCCGAGCAGTACTTC.

The chain joins TRBV15 to TRBJ1-3; D is ambiguous. There are 16 residues in the CDR3. The V end was cut by 3 bases, the J end by 0 bases, with 12 bases between. CDR1 and CDR2 (germline): LNHNV, YYDKDF (reference sequence). The CDR3 region has the DNA TGTGCCACCAGCAGTATGCCGCGGGACTCTGGAAACACCATATATTTT. Protein: CATSSMPRDSGNTIYF.

This chain connects TRBV6-1 to TRBJ1-2; TRBD1 matches 7 bases. V lost 6 bases to trimming and J lost 2 bases; unmatched junction nucleotides: 3. The CDR3 contains 13 residues. Germline CDR1 is MNHNS and CDR2 is SASEGT. The CDR3: CASRPTGNYGYTF. DNA for the CDR3: TGTGCCAGCAGGCCGACAGGGAACTATGGCTACACCTTC.

This rearrangement joins TRBV12-2 to TRBJ2-3; TRBD2 was called by the table and not checked on the DNA. TRBV12-2 is deemed a pseudogene. CDR3 size: 16 residues. Written as DNA, the CDR3 is TGTGCAAGTCGCCTCAATAGCGGGAGGAGCACAGATACGCAGTATTTT. Its translation is CASRLNSGRSTDTQYF.

This chain connects TRBV5-8 to TRBJ2-5; perhaps TRBD1 as D (6 bases). The CDR3 is 14 amino acids. Per the germline V gene, CDR1 is SGHTS and CDR2 is YDEGEE. V gave up 4 bases and J gave up 2 bases, with 12 bases separating them. The CDR3 bases are TGTGCCAGCAGCCTGGAACAGGGACAAGAGACCCAGTACTTC. Translating gives CASSLEQGQETQYF.

The chain couples TRBV5-3 to TRBJ2-5; D is uncertain. TRBV5-3 is an ORF; its function is uncertain. The CDR3 loop spans 13 amino acids. The germline V and J ends were trimmed by 3 bases and 13 bases, with 19 bases remaining between them. CDR3 sequence (DNA): TGTGCCAGAAGCTCCACGGTGGCGGTCGGGTGGTACTTC. This gives the protein CARSSTVAVGWYF.

This chain uses TRBV28 with TRBJ1-5, with no clear D. Germline V CDR1 and CDR2: MDHEN, SYDVKM. This CDR3 region has 14 residues. The CDR3 region is CAAGLQFSNQPQHF. CDR3 coding DNA: TGTGCTGCGGGGTTACAATTTAGCAATCAGCCCCAGCATTTT. Full variable domain (rest looked up from reference TRBV28 and TRBJ1-5): DVKVTQSSRYLVKRTGEKVFLECVQDMDHENMFWYRQDPGLGLRLIYFSYDVKMKEKGDIPEGYSVSREKKERFSLILESASTNQTSMYLCAAGLQFSNQPQHFGDGTRLSIL.

The chain recombines TRBV11-2 with TRBJ2-7; 8 positions match TRBD1. The CDR3 totals 16 residues. The V gene's germline CDR1 is SGHAT and CDR2 FQNNGV. V lost 0 bases, J lost 3 bases, and 7 bases stayed unmatched. CDR3 region: CASSLDQDREHYEQYF. Here the CDR3 DNA reads TGTGCCAGCAGCTTAGATCAGGACAGGGAGCACTACGAGCAGTACTTC. Using reference TRBV11-2 and TRBJ2-7 for the parts outside the CDR3, the full variable domain is EAGVAQSPRYKIIEKRQSVAFWCNPISGHATLYWYQQILGQGPKLLIQFQNNGVVDDSQLPKDRFSAERLKGVDSTLKIQPAKLEDSAVYLCASSLDQDREHYEQYFGPGTRLTVT.